The entry below gives a single T cell receptor beta chain sequence along with its context. Its antigen is not known. These data belong to a study of response to subunit inactivated influenza vaccine. V lost 3 bases and J lost 9; bases outside the gene matches: 15. CDR3 length equals 18 residues. CDR1 and CDR2 from the germline V gene are SGHAT and FQNNGV. TCRdb fed the RT-PCR reads into MiXCR, producing one record per CDR3 protein. The sample carries 800,000 to 1,000,000 distinct CDR3 sequences, 21% recorded once. Study findings and constraints: The authors suggested that few new T cells are recruited per seasonal influenza vaccination.

This clonotype originated in a man between 45 and 60 years old who received an inactivated influenza vaccine. The material was PBMCs from blood, obtained roughly 5 days after vaccination. This chain connects TRBV11-2 to TRBJ1-6; 9 positions match TRBD1. CDR3 sequence: CASSFPSPEGQGTSPLHF. The CDR3 DNA reads TGTGCCAGCAGCTTCCCTTCGCCGGAGGGACAGGGAACTTCACCCCTCCACTTT.